This TCR beta chain emerged from a study of shared clonotypes between healthy human individuals. General study findings and limits: It was the non-shared clonotypes that had lower generation probabilities than clonotypes shared by all four donors. About 4.5% of naive CD4 clonotypes were common to several donors.

There were no recent acute infections or vaccinations among the donors, who were healthy HIV-negative adults. Worth noting for this clone: What it recognizes is unknown.

Germline CDR1 is SGHRS and CDR2 is YFSETQ. Trimming at V came to 4 bases and at J to 7 bases, leaving 5 bases not matched to a gene. The CDR3 loop spans 14 amino acids. TCRdb's table, derived via immunoSEQ multiplex PCR, lists solely in-frame clones and lacks some. Of around 700,000 clones in the sample, around 78% were seen once. The chain recombines TRBV5-1 with TRBJ2-3; 11 positions agree with TRBD2. The sequenced sample consisted of memory CD4+ T cells sorted from blood. The subset is: CD45RA-negative fraction. The receptor comes from a young woman in good health. CDR3 bases: TGCGCCAGCAGCCCCGGGACTAGCGGACATACGCAGTATTTT. Protein sequence: CASSPGTSGHTQYF.